This T cell receptor beta chain was identified during a study of regulatory T cells in long-lasting Graves disease. Background on the study: Newly diagnosed Graves' patients had under 3 months of antithyroid drugs.

This clonotype was seen many times. Trimming took off 6 bases at V and 5 bases at J, with 16 bases between the two ends. There are 14 residues in the CDR3. CDR1 and CDR2 (germline): SNHLY, FYNNEI. Time point specified: newly diagnosed GD, antithyroid drugs for less than 3 months. Following extraction of RNA from PBMCs, that RNA was used to make the TCR library. According to the study, TCR beta libraries were built with iRepertoire HTBI primers and CDR3-region Arm-PCR. TCRdb re-called the multiplex PCR reads through MiXCR, storing one row per CDR3 protein. The sample shows approximately 440,000 distinct CDR3 sequences, roughly 15% of them seen only once. These sequences were also reported in another study, on T cells in Graves' hyperthyroidism and ophthalmopathy.

The receptor was derived from a middle-aged man with Graves disease. The rearrangement joins TRBV2 to TRBJ1-1; D might be TRBD1 (5 bases). The source was peripheral blood mononuclear cells (PBMCs), collected at new diagnosis, from a patient treated with antithyroid drugs. The CDR3 loop reads CASSSGGGSTEAFF. CDR3 in DNA: TGTGCCAGCAGCTCCGGGGGGGGAAGTACTGAAGCTTTCTTT.